These T cell receptor beta chains were read from a single sample in a study of blood T cells in healthy people across ages. TCRdb reprocessed the 5' RACE reads via MiXCR and lists one record per CDR3 protein. The data contain about 400,000 distinct CDR3 sequences, approximately 51% of them singletons. The sample taken for sequencing was blood. The receptors were gathered from a man between 60 and 75 years old in good health. CDR3s include the opening cysteine and the closing phenylalanine or tryptophan. Each record gives: J gene, clone size, V gene, D gene, CDR3 protein, CDR3 DNA. The D gene is left open where the match is weak. Size is omitted from some rows. Given values are once, few, many or a class for expanded clones.

>TRBJ2-1|-|TRBV2|TRBD2
CANRKGSGTAEQFF
TGTGCCAACCGAAAGGGAAGCGGGACCGCTGAGCAGTTCTTC
>TRBJ2-7|-|TRBV6-5|TRBD1
CASSAGQGGEQYF
TGTGCCAGCTCCGCGGGACAGGGAGGGGAGCAGTACTTC
>TRBJ2-3|-|TRBV19|-
CASSVEASWVTQYF
TGTGCCAGTAGTGTAGAGGCTAGCTGGGTAACGCAGTATTTT
>TRBJ2-7|many|TRBV29-1|-
CSVDDGRDEQYF
TGCAGCGTTGACGACGGCCGGGACGAGCAGTACTTC
>TRBJ1-2|-|TRBV6-2/TRBV6-3|-
CASSPEGTALGCTF
TGTGCCAGCAGCCCAGAGGGGACGGCGTTGGGCTGCACCTTC
>TRBJ2-1|-|TRBV18|TRBD1
CASSPISGTGGPRSSYNEQFF
TGTGCCAGCTCACCTATCTCCGGGACAGGGGGCCCACGGTCCTCTTACAATGAGCAGTTCTTC
>TRBJ2-7|-|TRBV6-4|-
CASSTGLGEQYF
TGTGCCAGCAGCACAGGCCTCGGTGAGCAGTACTTC
>TRBJ2-3|-|TRBV20-1|-
CSARQAKTDTQYF
TGCAGTGCCAGACAGGCCAAGACAGATACGCAGTATTTT
>TRBJ1-2|-|TRBV5-4|TRBD1
CASSPGTGLDYGYTF
TGTGCCAGCAGCCCAGGGACAGGGTTAGACTATGGCTACACCTTC
>TRBJ2-5|-|TRBV20-1|-
CSARGQGRQTQYF
TGCAGTGCTAGGGGGCAGGGACGGCAGACCCAGTACTTC
>TRBJ2-1|-|TRBV27|-
CASSLSGGAGNEQFF
TGTGCCAGCAGTTTATCTGGGGGGGCAGGCAATGAGCAGTTCTTC
>TRBJ2-1|-|TRBV29-1|-
CRYPREQFF
TGCAGGTACCCCCGGGAGCAGTTCTTC
>TRBJ2-2|-|TRBV20-1|TRBD2
CSAPRPGLAVTGELFF
TGCAGTGCTCCGAGACCGGGACTAGCAGTCACCGGGGAGCTGTTTTTT
>TRBJ1-5|-|TRBV28|-
CASLSLTGYQPQHF
TGTGCCAGCCTCAGTTTAACCGGCTATCAGCCCCAGCATTTT
>TRBJ2-3|many|TRBV20-1|TRBD1
CSAHTSRTGPTDTQYF
TGCAGTGCTCACACCTCTAGGACAGGGCCCACAGATACGCAGTATTTT
>TRBJ2-5|few|TRBV5-6|-
CASNPWPQETQYF
TGTGCCAGCAACCCCTGGCCCCAAGAGACCCAGTACTTC
>TRBJ2-1|few|TRBV4-3|-
CASSQAWVGSGFNEQFF
TGCGCCAGCAGCCAAGCGTGGGTCGGGAGCGGGTTCAATGAGCAGTTCTTC